This T cell receptor (beta chain) emerged from a study of T cell clonality in common variable immunodeficiency. V was trimmed by 3 bases and J by 3 bases, leaving 11 bases between them. CDR1 DFQATT and CDR2 SNEGSKA come from the germline V gene (reference sequence). This CDR3 contains 13 residues. There are many counts of this clone. The antigen remains undetermined. The CDR3 extends 3 residues past the end of the read, so its final part is completed from the germline J gene. The method was immunoSEQ multiplex PCR; TCRdb's version includes in-frame clones alone and lacks a portion of them. The specimen has 45,000 to 55,000 clones, none found just once. Whole-study results and caveats: Fewer deletions and N-nucleotide insertions were reportedly seen in common variable immunodeficiency TCR beta sequences. TCRbeta clonality was increased in CVID versus healthy controls.

Caucasian heritage predominated among both patients and controls. The chain is built from TRBV20-1 and TRBJ1-1; D remains unclear. Sequencing was performed on peripheral blood mononuclear cells. The receptor's source is a person aged 18 to 69 in good health. The sequenced CDR3 bases are TGCAGTGCTAGTACTAGACGGGACACTGAA. Translating it yields CSASTRRDTE. The entire CDR3 protein is CSASTRRDTEAFF.